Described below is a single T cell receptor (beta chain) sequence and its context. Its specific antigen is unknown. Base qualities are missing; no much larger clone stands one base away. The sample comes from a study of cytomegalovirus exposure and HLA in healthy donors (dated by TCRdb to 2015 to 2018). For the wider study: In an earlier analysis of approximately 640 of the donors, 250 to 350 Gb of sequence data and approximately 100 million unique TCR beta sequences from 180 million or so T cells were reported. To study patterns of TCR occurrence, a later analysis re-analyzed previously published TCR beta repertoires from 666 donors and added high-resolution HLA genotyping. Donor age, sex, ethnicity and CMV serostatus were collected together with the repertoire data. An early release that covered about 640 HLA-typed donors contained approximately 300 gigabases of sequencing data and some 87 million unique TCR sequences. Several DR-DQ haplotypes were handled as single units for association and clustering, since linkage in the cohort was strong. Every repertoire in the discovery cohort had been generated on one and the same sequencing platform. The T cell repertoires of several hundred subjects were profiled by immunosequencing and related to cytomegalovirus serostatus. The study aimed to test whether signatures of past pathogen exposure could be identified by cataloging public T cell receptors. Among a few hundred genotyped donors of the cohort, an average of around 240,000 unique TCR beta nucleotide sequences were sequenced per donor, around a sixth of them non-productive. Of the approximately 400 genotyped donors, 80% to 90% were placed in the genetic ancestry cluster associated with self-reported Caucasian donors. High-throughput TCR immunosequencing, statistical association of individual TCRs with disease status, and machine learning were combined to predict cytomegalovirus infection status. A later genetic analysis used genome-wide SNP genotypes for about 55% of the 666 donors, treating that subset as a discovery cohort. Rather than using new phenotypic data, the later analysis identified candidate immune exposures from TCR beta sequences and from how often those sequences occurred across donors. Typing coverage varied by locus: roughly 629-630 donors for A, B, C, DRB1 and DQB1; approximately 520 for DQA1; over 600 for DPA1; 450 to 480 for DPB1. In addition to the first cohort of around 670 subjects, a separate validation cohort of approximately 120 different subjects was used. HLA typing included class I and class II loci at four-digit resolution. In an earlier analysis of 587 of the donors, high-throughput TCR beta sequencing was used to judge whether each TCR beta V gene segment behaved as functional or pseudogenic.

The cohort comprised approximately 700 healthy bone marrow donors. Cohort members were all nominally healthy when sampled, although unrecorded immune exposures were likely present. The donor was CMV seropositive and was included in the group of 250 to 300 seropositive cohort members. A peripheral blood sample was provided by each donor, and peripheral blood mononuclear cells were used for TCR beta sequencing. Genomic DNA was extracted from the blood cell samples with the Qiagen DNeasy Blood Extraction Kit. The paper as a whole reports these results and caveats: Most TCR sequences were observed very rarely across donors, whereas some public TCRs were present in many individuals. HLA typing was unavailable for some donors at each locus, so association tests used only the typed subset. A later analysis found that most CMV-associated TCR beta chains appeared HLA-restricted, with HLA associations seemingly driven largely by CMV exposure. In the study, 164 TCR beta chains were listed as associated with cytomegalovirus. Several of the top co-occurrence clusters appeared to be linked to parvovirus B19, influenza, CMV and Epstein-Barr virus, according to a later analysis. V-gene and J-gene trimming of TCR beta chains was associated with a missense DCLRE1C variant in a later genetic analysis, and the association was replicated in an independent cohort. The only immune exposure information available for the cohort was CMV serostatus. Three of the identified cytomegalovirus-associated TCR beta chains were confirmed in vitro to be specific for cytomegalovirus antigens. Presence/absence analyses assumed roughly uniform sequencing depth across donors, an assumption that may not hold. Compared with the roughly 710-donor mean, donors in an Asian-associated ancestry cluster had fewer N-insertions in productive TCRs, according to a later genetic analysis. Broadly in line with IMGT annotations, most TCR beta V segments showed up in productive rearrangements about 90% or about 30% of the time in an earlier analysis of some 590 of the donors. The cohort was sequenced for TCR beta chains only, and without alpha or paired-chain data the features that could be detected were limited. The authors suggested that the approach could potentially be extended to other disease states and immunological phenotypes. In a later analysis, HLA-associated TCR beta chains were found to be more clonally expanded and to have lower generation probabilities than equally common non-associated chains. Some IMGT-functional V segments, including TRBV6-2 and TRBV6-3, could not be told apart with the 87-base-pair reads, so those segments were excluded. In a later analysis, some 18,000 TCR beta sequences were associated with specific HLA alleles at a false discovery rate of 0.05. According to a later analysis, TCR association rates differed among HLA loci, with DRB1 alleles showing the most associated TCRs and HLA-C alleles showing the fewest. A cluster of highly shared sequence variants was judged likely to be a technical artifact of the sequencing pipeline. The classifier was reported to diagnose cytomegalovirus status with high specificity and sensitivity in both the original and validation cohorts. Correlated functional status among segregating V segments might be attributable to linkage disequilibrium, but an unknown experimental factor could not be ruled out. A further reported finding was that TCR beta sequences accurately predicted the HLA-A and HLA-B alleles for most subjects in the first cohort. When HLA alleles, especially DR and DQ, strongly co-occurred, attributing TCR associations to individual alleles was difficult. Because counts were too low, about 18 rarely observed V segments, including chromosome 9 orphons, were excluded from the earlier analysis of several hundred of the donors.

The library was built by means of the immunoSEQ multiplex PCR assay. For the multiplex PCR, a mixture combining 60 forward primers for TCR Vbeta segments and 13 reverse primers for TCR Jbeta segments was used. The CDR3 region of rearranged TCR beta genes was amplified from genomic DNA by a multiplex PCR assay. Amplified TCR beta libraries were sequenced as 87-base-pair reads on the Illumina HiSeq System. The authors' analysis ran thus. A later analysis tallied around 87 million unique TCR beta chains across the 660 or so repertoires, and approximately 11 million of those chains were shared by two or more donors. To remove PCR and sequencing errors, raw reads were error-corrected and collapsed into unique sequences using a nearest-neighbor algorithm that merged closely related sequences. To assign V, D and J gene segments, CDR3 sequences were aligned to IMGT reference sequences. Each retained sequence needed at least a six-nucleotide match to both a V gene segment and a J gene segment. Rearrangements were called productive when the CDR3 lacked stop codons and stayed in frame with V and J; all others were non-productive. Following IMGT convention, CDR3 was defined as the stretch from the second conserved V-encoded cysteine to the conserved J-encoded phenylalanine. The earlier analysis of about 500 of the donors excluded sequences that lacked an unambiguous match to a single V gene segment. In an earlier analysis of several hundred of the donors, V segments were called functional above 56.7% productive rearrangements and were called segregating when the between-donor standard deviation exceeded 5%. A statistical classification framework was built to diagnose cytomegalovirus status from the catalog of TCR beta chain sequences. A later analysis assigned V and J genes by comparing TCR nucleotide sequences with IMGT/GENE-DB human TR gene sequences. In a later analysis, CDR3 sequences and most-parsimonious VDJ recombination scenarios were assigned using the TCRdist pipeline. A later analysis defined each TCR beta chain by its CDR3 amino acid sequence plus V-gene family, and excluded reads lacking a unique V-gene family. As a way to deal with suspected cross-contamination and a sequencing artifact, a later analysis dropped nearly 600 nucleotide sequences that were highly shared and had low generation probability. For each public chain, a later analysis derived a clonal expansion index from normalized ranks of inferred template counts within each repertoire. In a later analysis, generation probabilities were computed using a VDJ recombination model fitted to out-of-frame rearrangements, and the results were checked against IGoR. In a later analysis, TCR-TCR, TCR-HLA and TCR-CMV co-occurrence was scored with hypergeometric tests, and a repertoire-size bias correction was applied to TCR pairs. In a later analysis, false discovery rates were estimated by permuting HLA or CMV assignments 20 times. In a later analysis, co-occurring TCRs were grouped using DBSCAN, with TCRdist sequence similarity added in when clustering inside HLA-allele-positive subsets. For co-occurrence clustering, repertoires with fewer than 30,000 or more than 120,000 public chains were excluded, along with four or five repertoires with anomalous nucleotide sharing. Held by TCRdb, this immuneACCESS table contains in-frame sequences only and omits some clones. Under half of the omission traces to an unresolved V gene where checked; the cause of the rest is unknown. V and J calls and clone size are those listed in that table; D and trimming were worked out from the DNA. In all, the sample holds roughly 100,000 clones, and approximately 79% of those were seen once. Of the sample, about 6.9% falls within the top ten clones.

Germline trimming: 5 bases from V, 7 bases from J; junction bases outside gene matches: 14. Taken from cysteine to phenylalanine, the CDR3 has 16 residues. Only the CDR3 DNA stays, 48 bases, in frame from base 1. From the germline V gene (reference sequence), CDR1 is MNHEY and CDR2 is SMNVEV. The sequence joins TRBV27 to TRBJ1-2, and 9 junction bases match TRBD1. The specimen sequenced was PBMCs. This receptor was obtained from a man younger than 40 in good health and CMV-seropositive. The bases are TGTGCCAGCAGTCTGAGGGCGGGACAGGGCTTGAGTGGCTACACCTTC. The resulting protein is CASSLRAGQGLSGYTF.